The T cell receptor beta chain described here comes from a study of human T cells and chemical hapten exposure. General study results and limits: No alteration of TCRs above 1 in 1000 frequency was seen with DPC sensitization.

The CDR3 is 14 residues long. Trimming took off 6 bases at V and 7 bases at J, with 19 bases between the two ends. The germline gives CDR1 ENHRY, CDR2 SYGVKD. This clonotype was counted between two and nine times. The antigen is undetermined. Individual cDNA molecules (in the library) carried attached unique molecular identifiers. TCRdb fed the RACE reads into MiXCR, producing one record per CDR3 protein. The sample holds roughly 100,000 distinct CDR3 sequences, around 8.8% seen once. Indicated time point: healthy volunteer bleed at 2 weeks. Unfractionated whole blood was the source of the extracted total RNA.

This TCR was sampled from a female donor in good health. Some clones in this sample may be carry-over from other donors' samples. V gene TRBV10-3 combines with J gene TRBJ2-7; D could derive from TRBD1 or TRBD2 (5 bases each). Sequencing input: whole blood. The DNA for the CDR3 is TGTGCCATCAGGGGGGACGACTGGGGTTGGGAGCAGTACTTC. It is translated as CAIRGDDWGWEQYF.